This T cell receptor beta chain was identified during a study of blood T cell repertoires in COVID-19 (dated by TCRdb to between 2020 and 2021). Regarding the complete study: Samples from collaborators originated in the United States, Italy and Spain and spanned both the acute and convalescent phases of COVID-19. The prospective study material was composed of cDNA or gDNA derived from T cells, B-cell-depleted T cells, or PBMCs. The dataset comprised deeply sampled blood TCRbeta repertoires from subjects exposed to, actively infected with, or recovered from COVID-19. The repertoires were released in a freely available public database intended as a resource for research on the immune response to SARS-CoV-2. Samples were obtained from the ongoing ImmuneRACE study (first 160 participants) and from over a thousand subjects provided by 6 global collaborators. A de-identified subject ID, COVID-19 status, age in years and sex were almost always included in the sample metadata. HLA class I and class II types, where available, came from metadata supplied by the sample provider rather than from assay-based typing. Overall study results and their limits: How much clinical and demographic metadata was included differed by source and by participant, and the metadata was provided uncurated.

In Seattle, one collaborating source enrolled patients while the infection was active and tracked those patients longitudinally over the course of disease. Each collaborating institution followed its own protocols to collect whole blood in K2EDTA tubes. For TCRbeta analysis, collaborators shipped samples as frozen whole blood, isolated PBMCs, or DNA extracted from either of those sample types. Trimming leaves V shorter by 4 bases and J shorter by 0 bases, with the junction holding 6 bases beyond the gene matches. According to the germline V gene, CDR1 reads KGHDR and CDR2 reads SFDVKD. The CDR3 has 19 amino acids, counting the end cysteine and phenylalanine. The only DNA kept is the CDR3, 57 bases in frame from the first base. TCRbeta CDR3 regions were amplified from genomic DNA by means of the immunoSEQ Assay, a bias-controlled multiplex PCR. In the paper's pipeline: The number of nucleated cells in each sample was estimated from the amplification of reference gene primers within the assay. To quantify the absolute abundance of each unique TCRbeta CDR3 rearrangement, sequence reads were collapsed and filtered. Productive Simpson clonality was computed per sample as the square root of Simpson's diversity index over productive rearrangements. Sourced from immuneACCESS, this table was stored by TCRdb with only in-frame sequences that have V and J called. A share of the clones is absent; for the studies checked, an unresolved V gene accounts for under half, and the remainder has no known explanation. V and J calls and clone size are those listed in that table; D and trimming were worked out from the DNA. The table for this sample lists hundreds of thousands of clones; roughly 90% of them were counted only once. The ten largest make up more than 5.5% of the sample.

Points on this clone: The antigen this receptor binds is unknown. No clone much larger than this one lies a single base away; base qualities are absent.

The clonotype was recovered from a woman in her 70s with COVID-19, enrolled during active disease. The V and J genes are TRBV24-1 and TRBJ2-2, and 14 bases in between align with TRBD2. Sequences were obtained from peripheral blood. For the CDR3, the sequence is CATSDPGLAGGPNTGELFF. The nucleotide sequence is TGTGCCACCAGTGACCCTGGACTAGCGGGGGGACCGAACACCGGGGAGCTGTTTTTT.